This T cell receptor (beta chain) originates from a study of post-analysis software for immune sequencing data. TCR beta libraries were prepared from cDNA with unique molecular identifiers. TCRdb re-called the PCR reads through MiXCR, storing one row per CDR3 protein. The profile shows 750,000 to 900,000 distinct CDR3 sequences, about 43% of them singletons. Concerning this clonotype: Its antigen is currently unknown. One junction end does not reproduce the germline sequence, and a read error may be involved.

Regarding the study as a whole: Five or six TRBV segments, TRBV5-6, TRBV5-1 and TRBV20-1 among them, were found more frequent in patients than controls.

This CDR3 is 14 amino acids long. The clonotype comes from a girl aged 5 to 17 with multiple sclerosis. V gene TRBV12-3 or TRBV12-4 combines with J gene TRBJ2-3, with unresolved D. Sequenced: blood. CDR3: CANSSAESTDTQYF. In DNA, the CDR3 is TGTGCCAACAGTTCCGCGGAGAGCACAGATACGCAGTATTTT.